The entry below describes one TCR beta chain. Clones were sequenced by immunoSEQ multiplex PCR, and TCRdb holds only the in-frame ones, with some missing. The sample contains over 75,000 clones, approximately 97% of which appear only once. The source of the sample is a study of technical replicates of blood from a handful of donors. Trimming cost V 3 bases and J 7 bases, with 18 bases left between them. This CDR3 contains 15 residues. CDR1 is SNHLY, CDR2 FYNNEI, per germline. This TCR was sampled from a human donor in good health. Sequencing was performed on T cells isolated from PBMCs. This chain joins TRBV2 and TRBJ1-1, with unresolved D. In nucleotides, the CDR3 is TGTGCCAGCAGTGATACCAACCGTTTTGAGAGTGAAGCTTTCTTT. This encodes CASSDTNRFESEAFF. The variable domain in full, with the rest retrieved from reference TRBV2 and TRBJ1-1, is EPEVTQTPSHQVTQMGQEVILRCVPISNHLYFYWYRQILGQKVEFLVSFYNNEISEKSEIFDDQFSVERPDGSNFTLKIRSTKLEDSAMYFCASSDTNRFESEAFFGQGTRLTVV.